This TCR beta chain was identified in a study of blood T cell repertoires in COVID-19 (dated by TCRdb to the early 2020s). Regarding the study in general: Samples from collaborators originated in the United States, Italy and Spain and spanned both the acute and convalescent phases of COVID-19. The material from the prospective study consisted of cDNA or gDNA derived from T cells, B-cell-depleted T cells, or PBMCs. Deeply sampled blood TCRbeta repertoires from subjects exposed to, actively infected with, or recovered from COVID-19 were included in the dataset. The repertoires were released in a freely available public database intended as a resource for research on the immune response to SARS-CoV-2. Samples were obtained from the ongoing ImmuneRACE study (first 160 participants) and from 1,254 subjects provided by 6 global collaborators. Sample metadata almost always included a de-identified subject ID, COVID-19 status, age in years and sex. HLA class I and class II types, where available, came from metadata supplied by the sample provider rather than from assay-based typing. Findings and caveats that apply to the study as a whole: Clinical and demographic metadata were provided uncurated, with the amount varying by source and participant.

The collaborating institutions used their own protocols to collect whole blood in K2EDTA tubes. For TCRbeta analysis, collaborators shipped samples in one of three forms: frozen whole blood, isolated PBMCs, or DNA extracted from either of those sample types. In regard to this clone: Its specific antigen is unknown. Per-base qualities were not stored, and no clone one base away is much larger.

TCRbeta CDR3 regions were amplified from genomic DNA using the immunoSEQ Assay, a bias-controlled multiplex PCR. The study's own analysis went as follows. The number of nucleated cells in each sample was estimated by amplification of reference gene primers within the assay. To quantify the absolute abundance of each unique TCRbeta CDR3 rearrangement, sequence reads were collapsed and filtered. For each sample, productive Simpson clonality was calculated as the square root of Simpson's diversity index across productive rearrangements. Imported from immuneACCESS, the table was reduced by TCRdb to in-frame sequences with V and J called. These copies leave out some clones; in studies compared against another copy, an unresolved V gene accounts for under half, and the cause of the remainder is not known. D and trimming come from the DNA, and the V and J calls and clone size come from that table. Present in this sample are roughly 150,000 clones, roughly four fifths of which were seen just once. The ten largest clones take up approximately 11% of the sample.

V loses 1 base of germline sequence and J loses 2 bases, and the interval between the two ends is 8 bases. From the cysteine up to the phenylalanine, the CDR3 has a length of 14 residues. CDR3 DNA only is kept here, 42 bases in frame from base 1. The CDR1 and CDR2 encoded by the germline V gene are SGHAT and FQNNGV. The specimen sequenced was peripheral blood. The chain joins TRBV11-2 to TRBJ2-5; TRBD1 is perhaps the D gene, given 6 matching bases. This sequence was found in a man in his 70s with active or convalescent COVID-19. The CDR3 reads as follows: CASSLGTAQETQYF. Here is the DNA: TGTGCCAGCAGCTTAGGGACAGCACAAGAGACCCAGTACTTC. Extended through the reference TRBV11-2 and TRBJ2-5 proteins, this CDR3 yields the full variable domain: EAGVAQSPRYKIIEKRQSVAFWCNPISGHATLYWYQQILGQGPKLLIQFQNNGVVDDSQLPKDRFSAERLKGVDSTLKIQPAKLEDSAVYLCASSLGTAQETQYFGPGTRLLVL.